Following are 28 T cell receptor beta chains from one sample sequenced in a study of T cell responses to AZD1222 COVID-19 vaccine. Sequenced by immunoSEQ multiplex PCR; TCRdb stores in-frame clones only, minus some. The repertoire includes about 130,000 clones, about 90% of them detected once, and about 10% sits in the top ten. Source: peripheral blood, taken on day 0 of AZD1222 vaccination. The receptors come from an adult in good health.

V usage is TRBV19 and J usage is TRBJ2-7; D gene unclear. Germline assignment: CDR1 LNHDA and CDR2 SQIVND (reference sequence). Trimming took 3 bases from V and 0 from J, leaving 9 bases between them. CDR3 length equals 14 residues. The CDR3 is CASSITGSSYEQYF. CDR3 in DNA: TGTGCCAGTAGTATTACTGGCAGCTCCTACGAGCAGTACTTC.

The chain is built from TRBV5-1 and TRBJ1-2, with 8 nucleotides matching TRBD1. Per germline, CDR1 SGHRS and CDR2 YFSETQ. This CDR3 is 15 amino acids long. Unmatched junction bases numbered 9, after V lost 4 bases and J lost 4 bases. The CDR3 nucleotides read TGCGCCAGCAGCGGATCAGGGGGCGCGGGCTATGGCTACACCTTC. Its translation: CASSGSGGAGYGYTF.

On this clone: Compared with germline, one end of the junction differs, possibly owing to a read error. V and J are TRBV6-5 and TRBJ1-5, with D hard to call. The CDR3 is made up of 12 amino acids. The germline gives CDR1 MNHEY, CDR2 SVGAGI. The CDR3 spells CASSDSLSGQHF. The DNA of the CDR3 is TGTGCCAGCAGTGACTCCCTCTCTGGGCAGCATTTT.

CDR3: CASSIRLTNTEAFF. In DNA, the CDR3 is TGTGCCAGTAGTATCCGCCTAACGAACACTGAAGCTTTCTTT. This chain joins TRBV19 and TRBJ1-1; no clear D gene. CDR3 length: 14 residues. The V gene's germline CDR1 is LNHDA and CDR2 SQIVND (reference sequence). Trimming stripped 3 bases from V and 1 base from J, with 9 bases between.

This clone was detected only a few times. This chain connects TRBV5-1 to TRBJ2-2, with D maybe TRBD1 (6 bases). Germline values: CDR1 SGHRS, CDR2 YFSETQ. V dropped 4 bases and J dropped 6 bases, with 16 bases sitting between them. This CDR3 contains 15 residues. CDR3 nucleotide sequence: TGCGCCAGCAGCCTACGGGACACCTGGGCCGGGGAGCTGTTTTTT. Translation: CASSLRDTWAGELFF.

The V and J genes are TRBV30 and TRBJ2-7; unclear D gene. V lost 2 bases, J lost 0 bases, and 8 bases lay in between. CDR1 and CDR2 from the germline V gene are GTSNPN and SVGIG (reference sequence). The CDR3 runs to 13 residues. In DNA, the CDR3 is TGTGCCTGGAGTAAAAAAGCCTCCTACGAGCAGTACTTC. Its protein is CAWSKKASYEQYF.

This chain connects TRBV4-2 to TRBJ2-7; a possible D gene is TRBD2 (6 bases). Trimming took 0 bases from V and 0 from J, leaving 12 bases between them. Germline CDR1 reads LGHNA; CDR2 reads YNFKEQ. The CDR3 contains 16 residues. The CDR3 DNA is TGTGCCAGCAGCCAAGAGGAGCATAGCGGCTCCTACGAGCAGTACTTC. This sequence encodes CASSQEEHSGSYEQYF.

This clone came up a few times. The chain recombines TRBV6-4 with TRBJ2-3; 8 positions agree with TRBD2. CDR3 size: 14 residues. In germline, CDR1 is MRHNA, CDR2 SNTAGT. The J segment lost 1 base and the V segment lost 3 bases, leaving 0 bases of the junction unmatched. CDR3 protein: CASSERGGTDTQYF. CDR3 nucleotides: TGTGCCAGCAGTGAGCGGGGGGGCACAGATACGCAGTATTTT.

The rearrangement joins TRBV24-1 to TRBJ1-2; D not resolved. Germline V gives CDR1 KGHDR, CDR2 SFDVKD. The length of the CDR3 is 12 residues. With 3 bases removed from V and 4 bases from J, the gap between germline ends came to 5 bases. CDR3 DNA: TGTGCCACCAGTGATGTACTCTATGGCTACACCTTC. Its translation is CATSDVLYGYTF.

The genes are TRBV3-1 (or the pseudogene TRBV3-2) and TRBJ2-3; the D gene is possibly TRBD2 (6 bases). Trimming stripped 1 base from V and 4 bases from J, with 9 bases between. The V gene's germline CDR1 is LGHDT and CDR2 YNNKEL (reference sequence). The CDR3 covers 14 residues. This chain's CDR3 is CASSQGLGADTQYF. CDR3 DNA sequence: TGTGCCAGCAGCCAAGGACTAGGGGCAGATACGCAGTATTTT.

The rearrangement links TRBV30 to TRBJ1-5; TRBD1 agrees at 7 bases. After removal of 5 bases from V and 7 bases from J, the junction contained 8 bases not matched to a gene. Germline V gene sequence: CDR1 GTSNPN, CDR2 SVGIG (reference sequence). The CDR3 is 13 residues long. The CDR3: CAWGDRPGQPQHF. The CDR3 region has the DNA TGTGCCTGGGGGGACAGACCGGGCCAGCCCCAGCATTTT.

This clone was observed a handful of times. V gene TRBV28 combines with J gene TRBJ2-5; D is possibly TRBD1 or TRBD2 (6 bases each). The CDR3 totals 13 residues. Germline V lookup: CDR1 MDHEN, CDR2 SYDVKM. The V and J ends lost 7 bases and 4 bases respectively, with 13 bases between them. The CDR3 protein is CASTEGGAETQYF. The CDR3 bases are TGTGCCAGCACCGAGGGGGGCGCAGAGACCCAGTACTTC.

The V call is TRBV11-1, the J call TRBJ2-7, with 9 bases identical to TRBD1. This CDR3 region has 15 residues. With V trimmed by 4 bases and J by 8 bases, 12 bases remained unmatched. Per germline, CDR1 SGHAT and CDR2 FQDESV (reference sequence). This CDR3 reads CASSSTGTGHLKQYF. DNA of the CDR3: TGTGCCAGCAGCTCGACCGGGACAGGGCACTTAAAGCAGTACTTC. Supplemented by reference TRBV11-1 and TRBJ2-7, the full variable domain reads EAEVAQSPRYKITEKSQAVAFWCDPISGHATLYWYRQILGQGPELLVQFQDESVVDDSQLPKDRFSAERLKGVDSTLKIQPAELGDSAMYLCASSSTGTGHLKQYFGPGTRLTVT.

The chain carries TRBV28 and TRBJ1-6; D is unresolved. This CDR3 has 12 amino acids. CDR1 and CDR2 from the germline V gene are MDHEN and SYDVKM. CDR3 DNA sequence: TGTGCTACCTTGGCGGGTAATTCACCCCTCCACTTT. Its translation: CATLAGNSPLHF.

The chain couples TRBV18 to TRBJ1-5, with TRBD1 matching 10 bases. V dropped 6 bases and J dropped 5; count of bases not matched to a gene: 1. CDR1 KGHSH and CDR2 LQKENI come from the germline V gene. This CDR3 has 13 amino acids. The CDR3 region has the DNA TGTGCCAGCTCCGGGACAGGGGATCAGCCCCAGCATTTT. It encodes CASSGTGDQPQHF.

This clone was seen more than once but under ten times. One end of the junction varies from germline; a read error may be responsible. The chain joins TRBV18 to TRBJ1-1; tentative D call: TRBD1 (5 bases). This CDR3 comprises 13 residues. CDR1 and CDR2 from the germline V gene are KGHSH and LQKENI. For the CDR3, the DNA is TGTGCCAGCTCTCCACAGGCGAACACTGAAGCTTTCTTT. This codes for CASSPQANTEAFF. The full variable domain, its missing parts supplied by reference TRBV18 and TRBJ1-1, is NAGVMQNPRHLVRRRGQEARLRCSPMKGHSHVYWYRQLPEEGLKFMVYLQKENIIDESGMPKERFSAEFPKEGPSILRIQQVVRGDSAAYFCASSPQANTEAFFGQGTRLTVV.

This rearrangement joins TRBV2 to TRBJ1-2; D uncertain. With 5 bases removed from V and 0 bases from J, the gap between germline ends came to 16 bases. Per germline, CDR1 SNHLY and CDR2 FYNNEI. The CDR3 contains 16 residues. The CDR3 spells CASSFPPERANYGYTF. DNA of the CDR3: TGTGCCAGCAGTTTTCCCCCTGAGCGTGCTAACTATGGCTACACCTTC.

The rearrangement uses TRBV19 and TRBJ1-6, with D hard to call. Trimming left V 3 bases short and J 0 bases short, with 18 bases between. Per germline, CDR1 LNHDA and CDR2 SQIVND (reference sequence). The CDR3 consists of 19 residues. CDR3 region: CASSIGAVGSSSYNSPLHF. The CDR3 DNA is TGTGCCAGTAGTATCGGAGCAGTGGGTTCTAGCTCCTATAATTCACCCCTCCACTTT.

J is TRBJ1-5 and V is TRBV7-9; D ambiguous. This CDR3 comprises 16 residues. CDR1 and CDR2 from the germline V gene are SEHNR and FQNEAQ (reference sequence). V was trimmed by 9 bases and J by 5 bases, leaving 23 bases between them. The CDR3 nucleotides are TGTGCCAGGAACAGCTTTGACGGCGGAACGTATCAGCCCCAGCATTTT. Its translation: CARNSFDGGTYQPQHF.

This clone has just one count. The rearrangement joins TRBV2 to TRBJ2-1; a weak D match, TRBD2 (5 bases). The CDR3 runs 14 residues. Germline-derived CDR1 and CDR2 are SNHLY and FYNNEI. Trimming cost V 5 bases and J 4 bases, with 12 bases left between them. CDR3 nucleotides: TGTGCCAGCAGTTGGGAGCAGCAATACAATGAGCAGTTCTTC. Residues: CASSWEQQYNEQFF.

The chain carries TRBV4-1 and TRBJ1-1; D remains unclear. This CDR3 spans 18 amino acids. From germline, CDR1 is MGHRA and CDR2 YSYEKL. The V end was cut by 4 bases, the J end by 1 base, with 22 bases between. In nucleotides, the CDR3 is TGCGCCAGCAGCCTCATAGCGGCGGGTGGGCTAAGGAACACTGAAGCTTTCTTT. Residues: CASSLIAAGGLRNTEAFF.

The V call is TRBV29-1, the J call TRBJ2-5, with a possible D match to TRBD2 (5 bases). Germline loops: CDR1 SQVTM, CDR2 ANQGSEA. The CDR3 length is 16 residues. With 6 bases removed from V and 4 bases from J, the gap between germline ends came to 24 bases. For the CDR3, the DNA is TGCAGCGTCGAGAGTCTCGACCAGCGGCCCCGAGAGACCCAGTACTTC. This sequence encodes CSVESLDQRPRETQYF.

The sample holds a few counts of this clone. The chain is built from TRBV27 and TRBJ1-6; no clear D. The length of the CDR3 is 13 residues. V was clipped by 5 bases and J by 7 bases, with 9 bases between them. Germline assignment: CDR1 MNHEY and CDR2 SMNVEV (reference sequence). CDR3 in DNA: TGTGCCAGCAGTCGCACCTGGAATTCACCCCTCCACTTT. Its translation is CASSRTWNSPLHF.

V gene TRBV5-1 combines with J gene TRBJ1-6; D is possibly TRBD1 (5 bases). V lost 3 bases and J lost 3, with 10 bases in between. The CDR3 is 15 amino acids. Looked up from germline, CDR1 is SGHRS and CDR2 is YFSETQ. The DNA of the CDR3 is TGCGCCAGCAGCTCGGGACGGAGCTATAATTCACCCCTCCACTTT. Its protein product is CASSSGRSYNSPLHF. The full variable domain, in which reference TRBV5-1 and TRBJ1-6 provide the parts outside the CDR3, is KAGVTQTPRYLIKTRGQQVTLSCSPISGHRSVSWYQQTPGQGLQFLFEYFSETQRNKGNFPGRFSGRQFSNSRSEMNVSTLELGDSALYLCASSSGRSYNSPLHFGNGTRLTVT.

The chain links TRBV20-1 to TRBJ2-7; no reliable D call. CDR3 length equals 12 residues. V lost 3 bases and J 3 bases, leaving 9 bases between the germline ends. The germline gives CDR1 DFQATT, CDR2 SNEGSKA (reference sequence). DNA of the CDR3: TGCAGTGCTAGTACGGACCTCTACGAGCAGTACTTC. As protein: CSASTDLYEQYF.

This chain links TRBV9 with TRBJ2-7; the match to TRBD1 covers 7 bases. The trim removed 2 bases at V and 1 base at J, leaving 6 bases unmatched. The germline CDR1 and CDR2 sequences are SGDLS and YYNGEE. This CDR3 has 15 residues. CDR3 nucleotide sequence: TGTGCCAGCAGCGTTACCGGGACAGAGTCCTACGAGCAGTACTTC. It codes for CASSVTGTESYEQYF.

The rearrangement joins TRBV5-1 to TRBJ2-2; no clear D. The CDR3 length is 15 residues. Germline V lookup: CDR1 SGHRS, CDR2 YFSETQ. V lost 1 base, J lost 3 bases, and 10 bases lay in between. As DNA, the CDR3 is TGCGCCAGCAGCTTGCTCAGGTGGGACACCGGGGAGCTGTTTTTT. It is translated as CASSLLRWDTGELFF.

As DNA, the CDR3 is TGTGCCAGCAGTGAACGGGGGGGACTAGCGGGGACCTACGAGCAGTACTTC. It codes for CASSERGGLAGTYEQYF. V gene TRBV6-1 combines with J gene TRBJ2-7; TRBD2 aligns across 13 bases. Germline V gives CDR1 MNHNS, CDR2 SASEGT. This CDR3 is built from 17 residues. The V segment lost 2 bases and the J segment 2 bases; nucleotides outside the gene matches: 6.